This T cell receptor (beta chain) was profiled in a study of blood T cell repertoires in COVID-19. On the study more broadly: Specimens from acute and convalescent COVID-19 originated in the United States, Italy and Spain. Sample material is recorded as cDNA or gDNA derived from T cells, B-cell-depleted T cells, or PBMCs.

Original processing notes: Researchers report that nucleated cell counts were estimated from reference gene primer amplification. This table comes from immunoSEQ multiplex PCR, and its TCRdb copy is limited to in-frame clones, with some not included. That table supplies the V and J calls and clone size; D and trimming were determined from the DNA. The sample has over 200,000 clones, 80% seen once; the top ten hold around 5%. Trimming left V 0 bases short and J 0 bases short, with 6 bases between. From germline, CDR1 is SGHRS and CDR2 YFSETQ. The length of the CDR3 is 14 residues. The V call is TRBV5-1, the J call TRBJ1-1; D is undetermined. The TCR sequence derives from a human donor in a cohort sampled during active COVID-19. The sequenced material came from peripheral blood. In DNA, the CDR3 is TGCGCCAGCAGCTTGGTTCGGGTGAACACTGAAGCTTTCTTT. Protein sequence: CASSLVRVNTEAFF.